Listed here are 20 T cell receptor beta chains from one sample, sequenced in a study of siplizumab effects on memory and regulatory T cells. The table came from immunoSEQ multiplex PCR; TCRdb's copy has only in-frame clones and leaves some out. The table shows some 40,000 clones, with more than 70% occurring only once. The material sequenced was naive CD4+ T cells sorted from blood. The source is a human donor in good health.

This clone occurred a few times. The chain uses TRBV4-2 and TRBJ1-3; D not resolved. The CDR3 runs to 15 residues. Trimming pared 5 bases from V and 0 bases from J, leaving 11 bases between. Germline V lookup: CDR1 LGHNA, CDR2 YNFKEQ. The CDR3 spells CASSDLSVSGNTIYF. The CDR3 bases are TGTGCCAGCAGCGACCTTTCGGTCTCTGGAAACACCATATATTTT.

The chain employs TRBV29-1 and TRBJ2-1; D is unclear. Germline V gene lookup returns CDR1 SQVTM and CDR2 ANQGSEA. Trimming cost V 5 bases and J 0 bases, with 11 bases left between them. The CDR3 is 14 residues long. This chain's CDR3 is CSVPNTGSYNEQFF. The CDR3 DNA reads TGCAGCGTTCCGAACACGGGCTCCTACAATGAGCAGTTCTTC.

CDR3 region: CAIKAASNNEQFF. CDR3 coding DNA: TGTGCCATCAAGGCAGCCTCAAACAATGAGCAGTTCTTC. This rearrangement joins TRBV10-3 to TRBJ2-1, with D uncertain. The V gene lost 7 bases and the J gene lost 5 bases, with 12 bases spanning the gap. CDR3 size: 13 residues. The germline CDR1 and CDR2 sequences are ENHRY and SYGVKD.

The V gene is TRBV5-1, the J gene TRBJ1-3, with D possibly being TRBD1 (5 bases). V lost 1 base to trimming and J lost 0 bases, with 11 bases between them. There are 16 residues in the CDR3. The germline CDR1 and CDR2 sequences are SGHRS and YFSETQ. Here the CDR3 reads CASSLSTGYSGNTIYF. For the CDR3, the DNA is TGCGCCAGCAGCTTGAGTACAGGCTACTCTGGAAACACCATATATTTT.

The rearrangement uses TRBV19 and TRBJ1-3, with D perhaps matching TRBD1 (6 bases). Trimming removed 5 bases at V and 3 bases at J, with 20 bases between. The CDR3 totals 17 residues. Looked up from germline, CDR1 is LNHDA and CDR2 is SQIVND (reference sequence). The CDR3 sequence: CASSRPHPGASGNTIYF. The CDR3 nucleotides are TGTGCCAGTAGTCGGCCCCACCCGGGGGCGAGTGGAAACACCATATATTTT.

The chain joins TRBV21-1 to TRBJ1-4; TRBD1, the table's D call, lacks a check against the DNA. TRBV21-1 is a pseudogene locus. The CDR3 runs to 15 residues. As DNA, the CDR3 is TGTGCCATAGGACAGCACCGTGCAACTAATGAAAAACTGTTTTTT. Translation: CAIGQHRATNEKLFF.

This chain connects TRBV7-2 to TRBJ2-3; 7 positions match TRBD2. The ends lost 3 bases at V and 5 bases at J; junction bases unmatched: 8. The CDR3 is 15 residues long. Germline V CDR1 and CDR2: SGHTA, FQGNSA. The CDR3 is CASSFLGGRGDTQYF. The DNA for the CDR3 is TGTGCCAGCAGCTTCCTGGGGGGGAGGGGAGATACGCAGTATTTT.

This chain links TRBV4-1 with TRBJ1-5; unclear D gene. The germline V gene encodes CDR1 MGHRA and CDR2 YSYEKL. V dropped 1 base and J dropped 5 bases, with 9 bases sitting between them. This CDR3 comprises 14 residues. The CDR3 loop is CASSQALRDQPQHF. As DNA, the CDR3 is TGCGCCAGCAGCCAAGCATTGAGAGATCAGCCCCAGCATTTT.

The chain has TRBV14 and TRBJ2-3; 11 bases line up with TRBD2. The CDR3 contains 16 residues. V lost 3 bases, J lost 6 bases, and 8 bases stayed unmatched. Per the germline V gene, CDR1 is SGHDN and CDR2 is FVKESK. The CDR3 DNA follows: TGTGCCAGCAGCCAGCTCTCTAGCGGGAGGCGGGATACGCAGTATTTT. Its protein product is CASSQLSSGRRDTQYF.

The rearrangement links TRBV4-2 to TRBJ2-7; 15 positions agree with TRBD2. J gave up 0 bases and V 5 bases, and 5 bases lay outside the gene matches. Germline V gene sequence: CDR1 LGHNA, CDR2 YNFKEQ. CDR3 length: 17 amino acids. Written as DNA, the CDR3 is TGTGCCAGCAGCTCCGGACTAGCGGGAGGGAGCTCCTACGAGCAGTACTTC. This encodes CASSSGLAGGSSYEQYF.

The CDR3 region is CSVGTGYTEAFF. CDR3 DNA: TGCAGCGTTGGGACAGGGTACACTGAAGCTTTCTTT. This chain connects TRBV29-1 to TRBJ1-1; 8 nucleotides line up with TRBD1. Germline CDR1 reads SQVTM; CDR2 reads ANQGSEA. V lost 4 bases to trimming and J lost 3 bases; unmatched junction nucleotides: 1. CDR3 length: 12 residues.

The CDR3 coding sequence is TGTGCCAGCTCCCCTGACAGGGGAACTGGAAACACCATATATTTT. Its protein product is CASSPDRGTGNTIYF. The chain joins TRBV18 to TRBJ1-3; 8 bases line up with TRBD1. V lost 6 bases, J lost 2 bases, and 6 bases stayed unmatched. CDR1 and CDR2 (germline): KGHSH, LQKENI. The CDR3 is 15 amino acids.

This rearrangement joins TRBV7-9 to TRBJ1-4; TRBD1 matches at 7 bases. Trimming at V came to 0 bases and at J to 6 bases, leaving 4 bases not matched to a gene. Germline CDR1 reads SEHNR; CDR2 reads FQNEAQ (reference sequence). The CDR3 sequence is 15 residues long. The CDR3 region has the DNA TGTGCCAGCAGCTTAGCGGAGGGGGCTGATGAAAAACTGTTTTTT. Protein sequence: CASSLAEGADEKLFF. Full variable domain (remainder filled in from reference TRBV7-9 and TRBJ1-4): DTGVSQNPRHKITKRGQNVTFRCDPISEHNRLYWYRQTLGQGPEFLTYFQNEAQLEKSRLLSDRFSAERPKGSFSTLEIQRTEQGDSAMYLCASSLAEGADEKLFFGSGTQLSVL.

The CDR3 here is CASSLALDTGELFF. The DNA for the CDR3 is TGCGCCAGCAGCTTGGCCCTAGACACCGGGGAGCTGTTTTTT. The gene calls are TRBV5-1 and TRBJ2-2; D unresolved. V was trimmed by 0 bases and J by 3 bases, leaving 6 bases between them. The CDR3 loop spans 14 amino acids. Germline CDR1 is SGHRS and CDR2 is YFSETQ.

The chain links TRBV9 to TRBJ2-1, with a tentative D call TRBD1 (6 bases). Trimming stripped 1 base from V and 6 bases from J, with 11 bases between. The germline V gene encodes CDR1 SGDLS and CDR2 YYNGEE. This CDR3 has 14 amino acids. This CDR3 is CASSVRPTGNEQFF. As DNA, the CDR3 is TGTGCCAGCAGCGTAAGGCCGACAGGCAATGAGCAGTTCTTC.

The chain employs TRBV7-8 and TRBJ1-5; D perhaps matches TRBD1 (6 bases). V gave up 3 bases and J gave up 2 bases, with 17 bases separating them. The CDR3 extends over 17 amino acids. CDR1 and CDR2 from the germline V gene are SGHVS and FQNEAQ. CDR3 nucleotide sequence: TGTGCCAGCAGCTTGTTCTTTGGGGGCGCGGGCAATCAGCCCCAGCATTTT. It translates to CASSLFFGGAGNQPQHF.

The chain recombines TRBV6-1 with TRBJ2-2; unclear D gene. This CDR3 contains 14 residues. Germline-derived CDR1 and CDR2 are MNHNS and SASEGT. Trimming cost V 4 bases and J 0 bases, with 6 bases left between them. This CDR3 reads CASSARSNTGELFF. DNA for the CDR3: TGTGCCAGCAGTGCCCGTTCGAACACCGGGGAGCTGTTTTTT.

This clone came up a few times. The V and J genes are TRBV6-5 and TRBJ1-1, with TRBD1 as a possible D gene (5 bases). CDR1 and CDR2 from the germline V gene are MNHEY and SVGAGI. Trimming cost V 9 bases and J 5 bases, with 22 bases left between them. This CDR3 is 15 amino acids long. As DNA, the CDR3 is TGTGCCAGTCGTAGAGGGGTCAAAATTAAGACTGAAGCTTTCTTT. It translates to CASRRGVKIKTEAFF.

The chain uses TRBV19 and TRBJ2-5; 13 nucleotides align to TRBD2. Trimming removed 5 bases from V and 5 bases from J; junction bases left unmatched: 2. CDR3 length equals 14 residues. Germline CDR1 LNHDA, CDR2 SQIVND (reference sequence). The CDR3 DNA is TGTGCCAGTAGTTTGACTAGCGGGAGGGAGACCCAGTACTTC. Its translation: CASSLTSGRETQYF.

The sample holds one count of this clone. The chain uses TRBV28 and TRBJ2-7, with TRBD2 as a possible D gene (5 bases). Germline-derived CDR1 and CDR2 are MDHEN and SYDVKM. The length of the CDR3 is 14 residues. Trimming cost V 8 bases and J 1 base, with 15 bases left between them. For the CDR3, the DNA is TGTGCCAGCCAGGAGACGGGAAGTTCCTACGAGCAGTACTTC. This encodes CASQETGSSYEQYF. Based on the CDR3 plus reference TRBV28 and TRBJ2-7, the full variable domain is DVKVTQSSRYLVKRTGEKVFLECVQDMDHENMFWYRQDPGLGLRLIYFSYDVKMKEKGDIPEGYSVSREKKERFSLILESASTNQTSMYLCASQETGSSYEQYFGPGTRLTVT.